Given below is one TCR beta chain in context. This sample was taken from a study of blood T cell repertoires in COVID-19. Across the study: COVID-19 samples, acute and convalescent, were from the United States, Italy and Spain. Sample material is recorded as cDNA or gDNA derived from T cells, B-cell-depleted T cells, or PBMCs.

Germline CDR1 is MNHEY and CDR2 is SMNVEV (reference sequence). Unmatched junction bases numbered 8, after V lost 2 bases and J lost 3 bases. This CDR3 comprises 16 residues. Authors' data handling: Amplification from reference gene primers served as the basis for estimated nucleated cell counts. Assay: immunoSEQ multiplex PCR; the TCRdb copy retains only in-frame clones and omits some. The V and J calls and clone size were taken over from that table, and D and trimming were inferred from the DNA. The sample shows under 130,000 clones, 80% to 90% of them seen only once. V and J are TRBV27 and TRBJ2-7; TRBD2 agrees at 9 bases. The receptor's source is a woman of 80 years or more with acute or convalescent COVID-19. The sample consisted of peripheral blood. CDR3 residues: CASSLGWTSAGYEQYF. The CDR3 DNA sequence: TGTGCCAGCAGTTTAGGTTGGACTAGCGCAGGCTACGAGCAGTACTTC.